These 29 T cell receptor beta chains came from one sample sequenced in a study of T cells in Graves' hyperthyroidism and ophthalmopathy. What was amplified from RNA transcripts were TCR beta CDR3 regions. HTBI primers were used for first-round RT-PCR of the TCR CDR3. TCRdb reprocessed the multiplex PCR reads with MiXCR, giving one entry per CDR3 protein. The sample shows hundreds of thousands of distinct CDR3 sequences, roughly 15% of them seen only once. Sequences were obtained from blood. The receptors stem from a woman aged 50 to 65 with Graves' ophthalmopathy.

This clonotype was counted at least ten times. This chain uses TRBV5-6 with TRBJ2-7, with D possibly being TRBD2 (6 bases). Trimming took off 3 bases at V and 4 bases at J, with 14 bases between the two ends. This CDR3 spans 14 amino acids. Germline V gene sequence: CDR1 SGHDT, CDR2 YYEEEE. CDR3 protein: CASSYYDGGYEQYF. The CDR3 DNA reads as TGTGCCAGCAGCTATTATGACGGAGGGTACGAGCAGTACTTC.

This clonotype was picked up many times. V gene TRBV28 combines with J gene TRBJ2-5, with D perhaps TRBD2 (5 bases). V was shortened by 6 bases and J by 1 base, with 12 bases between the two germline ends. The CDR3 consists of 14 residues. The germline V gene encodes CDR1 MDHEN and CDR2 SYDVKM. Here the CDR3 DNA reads TGTGCCAGCAGCCAGTTACGGGGCCAAGAGACCCAGTACTTC. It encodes CASSQLRGQETQYF.

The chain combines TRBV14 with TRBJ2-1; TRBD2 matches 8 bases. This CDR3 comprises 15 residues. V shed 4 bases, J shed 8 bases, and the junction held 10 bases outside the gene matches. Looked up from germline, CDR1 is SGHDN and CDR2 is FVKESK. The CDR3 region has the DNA TGTGCCAGCAGCCCCCGACTAGCGCTCCGAGATGAGCAGTTCTTC. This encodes CASSPRLALRDEQFF. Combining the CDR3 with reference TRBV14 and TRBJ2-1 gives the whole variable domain EAGVTQFPSHSVIEKGQTVTLRCDPISGHDNLYWYRRVMGKEIKFLLHFVKESKQDESGMPNNRFLAERTGGTYSTLKVQPAELEDSGVYFCASSPRLALRDEQFFGPGTRLTVL.

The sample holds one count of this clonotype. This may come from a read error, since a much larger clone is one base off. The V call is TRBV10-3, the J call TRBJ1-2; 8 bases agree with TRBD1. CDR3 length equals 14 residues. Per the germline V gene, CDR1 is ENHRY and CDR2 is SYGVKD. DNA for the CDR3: TGTGCCGTCAGTGTCGGACAGGGTAAAGATGGCTACACCTTC. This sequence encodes CAVSVGQGKDGYTF.

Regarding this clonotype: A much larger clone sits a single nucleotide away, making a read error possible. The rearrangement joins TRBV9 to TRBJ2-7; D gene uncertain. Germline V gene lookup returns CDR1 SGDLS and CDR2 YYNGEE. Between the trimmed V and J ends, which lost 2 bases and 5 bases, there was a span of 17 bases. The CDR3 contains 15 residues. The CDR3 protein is CASSVSSVASHEQYF. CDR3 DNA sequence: TGTGCCAGCAGCGTGTCAAGCGTGGCGTCGCACGAGCAGTACTTC.

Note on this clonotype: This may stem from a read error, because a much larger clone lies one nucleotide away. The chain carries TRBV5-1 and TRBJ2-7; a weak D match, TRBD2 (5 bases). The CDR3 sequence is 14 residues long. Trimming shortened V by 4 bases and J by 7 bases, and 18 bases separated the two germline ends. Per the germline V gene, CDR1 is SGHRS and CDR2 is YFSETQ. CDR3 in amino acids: CASSAGRGSLEQYF. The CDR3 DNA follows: TGCGCCAGCAGCGCGGGTCGGGGATCTCTGGAGCAGTACTTC.

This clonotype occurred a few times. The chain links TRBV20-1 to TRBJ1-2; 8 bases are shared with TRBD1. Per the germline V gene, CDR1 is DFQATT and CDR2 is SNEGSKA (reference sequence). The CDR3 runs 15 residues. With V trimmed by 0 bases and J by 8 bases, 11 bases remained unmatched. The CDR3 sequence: CSARDDNRGFGGYTF. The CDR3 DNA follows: TGCAGTGCTAGAGACGACAACAGGGGGTTTGGCGGCTACACCTTC.

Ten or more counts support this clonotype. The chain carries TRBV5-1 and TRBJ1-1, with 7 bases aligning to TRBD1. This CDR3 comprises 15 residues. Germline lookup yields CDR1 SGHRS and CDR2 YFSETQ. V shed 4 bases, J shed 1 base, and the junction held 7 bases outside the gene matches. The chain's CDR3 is CASSGGGQQNTEAFF. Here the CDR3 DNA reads TGCGCCAGCAGCGGGGGGGGACAGCAGAACACTGAAGCTTTCTTT.

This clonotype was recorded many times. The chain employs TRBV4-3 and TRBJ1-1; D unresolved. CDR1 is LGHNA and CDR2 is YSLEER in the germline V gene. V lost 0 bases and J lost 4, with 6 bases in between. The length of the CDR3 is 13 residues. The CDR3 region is CASSQDRSTEAFF. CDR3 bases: TGCGCCAGCAGCCAAGATAGGAGCACTGAAGCTTTCTTT.

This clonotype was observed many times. CDR3 in DNA: TGTGCCAGCAGTTACTCGATGGATCTGGGGCCGATGAGTGGAGCTTTCTTT. It is translated as CASSYSMDLGPMSGAFF. The chain recombines TRBV6-2 or TRBV6-3 with TRBJ1-1; possibly TRBD1 for D (5 bases). This CDR3 has 17 amino acids. Trimming left V 0 bases short and J 10 bases short, with 24 bases between. The V gene's germline CDR1 is MNHEY and CDR2 SVGEGT.

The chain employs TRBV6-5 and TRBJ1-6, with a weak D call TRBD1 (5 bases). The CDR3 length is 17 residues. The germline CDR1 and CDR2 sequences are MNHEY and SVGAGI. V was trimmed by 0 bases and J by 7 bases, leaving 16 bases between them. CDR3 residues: CASSYSFRGAVNSPLHF. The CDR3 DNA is TGTGCCAGCAGTTACTCGTTTCGGGGCGCGGTAAATTCACCCCTCCACTTT.

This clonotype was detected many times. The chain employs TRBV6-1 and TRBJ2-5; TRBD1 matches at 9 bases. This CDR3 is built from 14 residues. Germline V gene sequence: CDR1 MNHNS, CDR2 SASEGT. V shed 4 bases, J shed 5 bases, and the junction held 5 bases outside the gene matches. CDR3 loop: CASSADRGIETQYF. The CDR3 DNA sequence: TGTGCCAGCAGTGCGGACAGGGGTATCGAGACCCAGTACTTC.

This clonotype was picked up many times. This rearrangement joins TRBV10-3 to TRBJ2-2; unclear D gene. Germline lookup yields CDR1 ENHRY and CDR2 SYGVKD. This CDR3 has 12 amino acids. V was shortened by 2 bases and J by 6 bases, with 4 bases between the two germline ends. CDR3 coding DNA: TGTGCCATCAGTGAGGGGTCCGGGGAGCTGTTTTTT. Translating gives CAISEGSGELFF.

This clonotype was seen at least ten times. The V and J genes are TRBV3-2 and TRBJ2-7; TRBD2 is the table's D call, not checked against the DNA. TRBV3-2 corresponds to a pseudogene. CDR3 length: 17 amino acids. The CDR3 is CASSQDRLAGDNYEQYF. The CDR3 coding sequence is TGTGCCAGCAGCCAAGATCGATTAGCGGGAGATAACTACGAGCAGTACTTC.

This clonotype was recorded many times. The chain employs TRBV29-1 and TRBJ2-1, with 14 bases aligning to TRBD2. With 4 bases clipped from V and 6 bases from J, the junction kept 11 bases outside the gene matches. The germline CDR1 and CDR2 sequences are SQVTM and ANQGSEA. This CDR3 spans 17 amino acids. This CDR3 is CSVAGTSGRGSTNEQFF. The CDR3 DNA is TGCAGCGTTGCAGGGACTAGCGGGAGAGGGTCTACCAATGAGCAGTTCTTC.

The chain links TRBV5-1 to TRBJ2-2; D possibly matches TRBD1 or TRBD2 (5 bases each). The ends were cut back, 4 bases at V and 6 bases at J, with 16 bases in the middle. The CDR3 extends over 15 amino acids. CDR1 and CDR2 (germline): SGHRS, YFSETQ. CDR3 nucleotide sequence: TGCGCCAGCAGCACCGGGACCCAAGGAGCCGGGGAGCTGTTTTTT. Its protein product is CASSTGTQGAGELFF. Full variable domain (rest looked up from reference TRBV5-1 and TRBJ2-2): KAGVTQTPRYLIKTRGQQVTLSCSPISGHRSVSWYQQTPGQGLQFLFEYFSETQRNKGNFPGRFSGRQFSNSRSEMNVSTLELGDSALYLCASSTGTQGAGELFFGEGSRLTVL.

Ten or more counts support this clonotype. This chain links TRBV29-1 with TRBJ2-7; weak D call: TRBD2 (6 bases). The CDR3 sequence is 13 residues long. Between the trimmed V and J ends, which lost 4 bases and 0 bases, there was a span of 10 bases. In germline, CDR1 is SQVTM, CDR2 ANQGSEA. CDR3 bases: TGCAGCGTTGCGAGGGGAGGCTCCTACGAGCAGTACTTC. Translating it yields CSVARGGSYEQYF.

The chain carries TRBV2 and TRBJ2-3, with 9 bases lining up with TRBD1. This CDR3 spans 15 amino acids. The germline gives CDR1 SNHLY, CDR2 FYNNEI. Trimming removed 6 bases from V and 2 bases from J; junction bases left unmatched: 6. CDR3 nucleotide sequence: TGTGCCAGCAGGGCACAGGGGGCGCCCACAGATACGCAGTATTTT. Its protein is CASRAQGAPTDTQYF.

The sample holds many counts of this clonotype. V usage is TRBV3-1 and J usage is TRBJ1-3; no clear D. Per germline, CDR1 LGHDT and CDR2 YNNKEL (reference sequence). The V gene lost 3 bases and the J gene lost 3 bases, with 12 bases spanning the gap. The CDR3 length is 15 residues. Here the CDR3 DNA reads TGTGCCAGCAGCCAGACCGACTTGCTTGGAAACACCATATATTTT. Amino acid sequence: CASSQTDLLGNTIYF.

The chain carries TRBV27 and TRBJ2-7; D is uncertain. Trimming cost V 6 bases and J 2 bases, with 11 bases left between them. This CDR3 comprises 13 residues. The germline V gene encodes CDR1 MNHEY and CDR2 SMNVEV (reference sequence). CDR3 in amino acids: CASRTLSTYEQYF. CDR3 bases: TGTGCCAGCAGGACTTTGTCCACCTACGAGCAGTACTTC.

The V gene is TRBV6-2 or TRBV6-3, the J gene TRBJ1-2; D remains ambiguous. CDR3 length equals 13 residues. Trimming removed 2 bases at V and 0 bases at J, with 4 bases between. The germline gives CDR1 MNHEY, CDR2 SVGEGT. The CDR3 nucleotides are TGTGCCAGCAGTTACGTGGCTAACTATGGCTACACCTTC. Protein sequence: CASSYVANYGYTF.

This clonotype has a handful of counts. The DNA of the CDR3 is TGCAGCGTTGAAACTAGCGGGAGGGGCGAGCAGTACTTC. It translates to CSVETSGRGEQYF. The V gene is TRBV29-1, the J gene TRBJ2-7; TRBD2 agrees at 13 bases. The CDR3 runs to 13 residues. Germline assignment: CDR1 SQVTM and CDR2 ANQGSEA. Germline trimming cut 2 bases from V and 6 bases from J; bases unmatched to any gene: 1.

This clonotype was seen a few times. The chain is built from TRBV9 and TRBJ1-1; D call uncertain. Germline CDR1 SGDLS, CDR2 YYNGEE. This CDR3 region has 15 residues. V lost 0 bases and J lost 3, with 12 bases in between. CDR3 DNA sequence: TGTGCCAGCAGCGTAGAGTCTCGGCTGGACACTGAAGCTTTCTTT. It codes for CASSVESRLDTEAFF. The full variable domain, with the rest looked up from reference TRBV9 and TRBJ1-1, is DSGVTQTPKHLITATGQRVTLRCSPRSGDLSVYWYQQSLDQGLQFLIQYYNGEERAKGNILERFSAQQFPDLHSELNLSSLELGDSALYFCASSVESRLDTEAFFGQGTRLTVV.

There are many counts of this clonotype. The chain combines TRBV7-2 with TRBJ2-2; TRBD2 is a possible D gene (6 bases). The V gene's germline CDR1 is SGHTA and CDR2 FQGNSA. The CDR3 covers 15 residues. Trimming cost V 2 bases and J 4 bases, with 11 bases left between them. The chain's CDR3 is CASSLQSRGTGELFF. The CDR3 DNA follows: TGTGCCAGCAGCTTACAGTCGCGGGGCACCGGGGAGCTGTTTTTT.

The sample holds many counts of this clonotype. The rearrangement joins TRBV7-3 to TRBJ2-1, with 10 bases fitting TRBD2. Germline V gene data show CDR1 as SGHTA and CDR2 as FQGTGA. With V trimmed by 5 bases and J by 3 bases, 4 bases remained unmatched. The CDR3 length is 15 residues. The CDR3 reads CASSPIAGGYNEQFF. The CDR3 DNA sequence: TGTGCCAGCAGCCCCATAGCGGGAGGCTACAATGAGCAGTTCTTC.

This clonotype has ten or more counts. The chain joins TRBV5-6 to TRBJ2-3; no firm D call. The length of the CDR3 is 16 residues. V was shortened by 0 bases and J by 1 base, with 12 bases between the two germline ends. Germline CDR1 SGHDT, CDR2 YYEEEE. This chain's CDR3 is CASSLDDFLRTDTQYF. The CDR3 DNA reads TGTGCCAGCAGCTTGGACGACTTTCTACGCACAGATACGCAGTATTTT.

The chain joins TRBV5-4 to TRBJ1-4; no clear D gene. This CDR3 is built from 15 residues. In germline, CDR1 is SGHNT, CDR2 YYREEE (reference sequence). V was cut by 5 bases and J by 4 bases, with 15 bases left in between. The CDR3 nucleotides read TGTGCCAGCAGTCAAGGGTTGGGGAATAATGAAAAACTGTTTTTT. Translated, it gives CASSQGLGNNEKLFF.

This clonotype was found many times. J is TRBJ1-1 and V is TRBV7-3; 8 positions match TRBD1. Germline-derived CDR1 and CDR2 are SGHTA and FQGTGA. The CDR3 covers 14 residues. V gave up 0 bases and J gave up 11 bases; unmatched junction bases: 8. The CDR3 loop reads CASSLTPGGLGAFF. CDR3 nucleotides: TGTGCCAGCAGCTTAACTCCAGGGGGCCTGGGGGCTTTCTTT.

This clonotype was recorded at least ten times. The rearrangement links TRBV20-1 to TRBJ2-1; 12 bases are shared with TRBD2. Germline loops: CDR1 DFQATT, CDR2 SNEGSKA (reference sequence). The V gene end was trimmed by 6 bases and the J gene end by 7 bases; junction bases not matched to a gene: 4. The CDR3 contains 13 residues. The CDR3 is CSARLAGVNEQFF. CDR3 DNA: TGCAGTGCCAGACTAGCGGGAGTAAATGAGCAGTTCTTC.